The 29 T cell receptor beta chains presented below share a single source sample, sequenced in a study of T-cell memory formation after mild COVID-19. TCRdb passed the 5' RACE reads through MiXCR, listing each CDR3 protein once. The sample gives about 420,000 distinct CDR3 sequences, around a quarter of which show up once; around 13% is in the top ten. Sequences were obtained from PBMCs or a T cell subset sorted from them (not recorded which). The receptors shown here come from an adult woman who had mild COVID-19 (a few samples of this study predate the infection). Cell type and time point are not known.

This chain links TRBV4-2 with TRBJ2-1; possibly TRBD2 for D (5 bases). Germline V gives CDR1 LGHNA, CDR2 YNFKEQ. The germline V and J ends were trimmed by 4 bases and 8 bases, with 12 bases remaining between them. The CDR3 consists of 13 residues. The CDR3 DNA reads as TGTGCCAGCAGCCCCGCCCCTAGCTATGAGCAGTTCTTC. Protein sequence: CASSPAPSYEQFF.

In this sample, this clonotype turned up a few times. In nucleotides, the CDR3 is TGTGCCAGCAGCCCCGCCCTCTCGAGCGGGGGGCCCGCAGATACGCAGTATTTT. Translating gives CASSPALSSGGPADTQYF. This chain links TRBV12-3 or TRBV12-4 with TRBJ2-3, with 9 nucleotides matching TRBD2. The CDR3 runs 18 residues. The J segment lost 4 bases and the V segment lost 6 bases, leaving 17 bases of the junction unmatched.

The rearrangement uses TRBV5-1 and TRBJ2-1; a possible D gene is TRBD1 (5 bases). Trimming removed 0 bases from V and 6 bases from J, with 10 bases in between. CDR3 length: 14 residues. The germline V gene encodes CDR1 SGHRS and CDR2 YFSETQ. CDR3 sequence reads: CASSLDTTANEQFF. CDR3 nucleotide sequence: TGCGCCAGCAGCTTGGATACGACAGCCAATGAGCAGTTCTTC. Full variable domain (outside the CDR3, taken from reference TRBV5-1 and TRBJ2-1): KAGVTQTPRYLIKTRGQQVTLSCSPISGHRSVSWYQQTPGQGLQFLFEYFSETQRNKGNFPGRFSGRQFSNSRSEMNVSTLELGDSALYLCASSLDTTANEQFFGPGTRLTVL.

This chain joins TRBV19 and TRBJ1-4, with D possibly matching TRBD1 (6 bases). The V gene's germline CDR1 is LNHDA and CDR2 SQIVND (reference sequence). V was cut by 3 bases and J by 0 bases, with 14 bases left in between. The CDR3 contains 17 residues. The CDR3: CASSMDKTGPTNEKLFF. The DNA of the CDR3 is TGTGCCAGTAGTATGGATAAGACAGGACCAACTAATGAAAAACTGTTTTTT.

This clonotype was observed a handful of times. The CDR3 DNA reads as TGTGCCAGCAGCACACGGGGCAGCACGGCCTATGGCTACACCTTC. Its protein is CASSTRGSTAYGYTF. The chain has TRBV6-5 and TRBJ1-2; TRBD1 might be the D (5 bases). The CDR3 consists of 15 residues. Between the trimmed V and J ends, which lost 6 bases and 4 bases, there was a span of 18 bases. Germline assignment: CDR1 MNHEY and CDR2 SVGAGI.

In DNA, the CDR3 is TGTGCCAACTCCGAGGGGGAAAGGGAGCAGTACTTC. Amino acids: CANSEGEREQYF. The chain has TRBV7-9 and TRBJ2-7; D is possibly TRBD1 (6 bases). V was pared by 10 bases and J by 7 bases, with 17 bases between. Germline CDR1 SEHNR, CDR2 FQNEAQ (reference sequence). This CDR3 contains 12 residues.

V is TRBV12-3 or TRBV12-4 and J is TRBJ1-5, with no clear D. CDR3 size: 14 residues. Between the trimmed V and J ends, which lost 6 bases and 4 bases, there was a span of 13 bases. CDR3 sequence (DNA): TGTGCCAGCAGCCCCTGGGAGCCTAATCAGCCCCAGCATTTT. Amino acids: CASSPWEPNQPQHF.

This clonotype was found a few times. V usage is TRBV7-2 and J usage is TRBJ1-2; D remains ambiguous. Germline V lookup: CDR1 SGHTA, CDR2 FQGNSA. The CDR3 is 14 residues long. Trimming left V 4 bases short and J 5 bases short, with 14 bases between. The CDR3 region has the DNA TGTGCCAGCAGCTCCCGCTTGGGTGGTTATGGCTACACCTTC. This translates into CASSSRLGGYGYTF.

The chain is built from TRBV7-6 and TRBJ2-1; D ambiguous. Germline V gene data show CDR1 as SGHVS and CDR2 as FNYEAQ. This CDR3 has 11 residues. With 2 bases removed from V and 10 bases from J, the gap between germline ends came to 6 bases. CDR3 DNA sequence: TGTGCCAGCAGCTTAACGGACGAGCAGTTCTTC. Encoded protein: CASSLTDEQFF.

This clonotype occurred a few times. This chain uses TRBV11-3 with TRBJ1-1; TRBD1 agrees at 7 bases. V shed 6 bases and J 7 bases; nucleotides not matched to a gene: 5. Germline values: CDR1 SGHNT, CDR2 YENEEA. This CDR3 spans 12 amino acids. CDR3 region: CASSPDRDEAFF. The DNA of the CDR3 is TGTGCCAGCAGTCCCGACAGGGATGAAGCTTTCTTT.

This clonotype was counted only a few times. V is TRBV6-6 and J is TRBJ2-7; 9 nucleotides line up with TRBD1. CDR1 MNHNY and CDR2 SVGAGI come from the germline V gene (reference sequence). The CDR3 spans 15 residues. Trimming at V came to 5 bases and at J to 2 bases, leaving 7 bases not matched to a gene. The CDR3 protein is CASSGEDRGTYEQYF. CDR3 bases: TGTGCCAGCAGTGGGGAAGACAGGGGGACCTACGAGCAGTACTTC.

This clonotype was observed a handful of times. V gene TRBV2 combines with J gene TRBJ1-1, with D possibly being TRBD1 (5 bases). The CDR3 contains 12 residues. Germline CDR1 SNHLY, CDR2 FYNNEI. Trimming pared 6 bases from V and 7 bases from J, leaving 12 bases between. The CDR3 is CASSGDSSEAFF. In nucleotides, the CDR3 is TGTGCCAGCAGCGGCGACAGTAGTGAAGCTTTCTTT.

This clonotype was detected a few times. The V call is TRBV19, the J call TRBJ1-5; the D gene is possibly TRBD1 (5 bases). There are 12 residues in the CDR3. In germline, CDR1 is LNHDA, CDR2 SQIVND (reference sequence). V lost 5 bases to trimming and J lost 7 bases, with 9 bases between them. CDR3 sequence reads: CASSFGGQPQHF. The CDR3 region has the DNA TGTGCCAGTAGTTTCGGGGGGCAGCCCCAGCATTTT.

The chain carries TRBV5-6 and TRBJ2-1; TRBD1 matches at 9 bases. From germline, CDR1 is SGHDT and CDR2 YYEEEE. The CDR3 is 16 amino acids. J lost 4 bases, V lost 4 bases, and 9 bases had no gene match. The CDR3 nucleotides are TGTGCCAGCAGCCGAACAGGGGGCGTGAGGTACAATGAGCAGTTCTTC. Translation gives CASSRTGGVRYNEQFF.

The chain couples TRBV5-5 to TRBJ2-7; weak D call: TRBD1 (5 bases). V gave up 4 bases and J gave up 5 bases, with 16 bases separating them. The CDR3 totals 14 residues. Germline loops: CDR1 SGHKS, CDR2 YYEKEE (reference sequence). The CDR3 DNA follows: TGTGCCAGCAGCCCGCAACAGGTTATTAACGAGCAGTACTTC. Its translation is CASSPQQVINEQYF.

This clonotype was counted a few times. This chain links TRBV24-1 with TRBJ2-5, with 10 bases lining up with TRBD1. This CDR3 is built from 18 residues. Germline assignment: CDR1 KGHDR and CDR2 SFDVKD. J lost 1 base, V lost 1 base, and 8 bases had no gene match. CDR3 amino acids: CATSDFRQGAGSQETQYF. In DNA form, the CDR3 reads TGTGCCACCAGTGATTTTCGACAGGGGGCTGGAAGCCAAGAGACCCAGTACTTC.

The chain links TRBV3-1 to TRBJ1-1; 7 nucleotides match TRBD1. V gave up 4 bases and J gave up 7 bases; unmatched junction bases: 3. The CDR3 covers 12 residues. Germline V lookup: CDR1 LGHDT, CDR2 YNNKEL (reference sequence). DNA of the CDR3: TGTGCCAGCAGCCGGGACAGCGATGAAGCTTTCTTT. Protein product: CASSRDSDEAFF.

This chain links TRBV4-2 with TRBJ2-7; D may be TRBD1 or TRBD2 (5 bases each). From germline, CDR1 is LGHNA and CDR2 YNFKEQ. The CDR3 has 13 amino acids. Trimming left V 3 bases short and J 6 bases short, with 12 bases between. CDR3 sequence (DNA): TGTGCCAGCAGCCAGAGAGGGGAGTCCGAGCAGTACTTC. It encodes CASSQRGESEQYF.

This clonotype has just a few counts. The CDR3 region has the DNA TGTGCCAGCAGTTTCGGGGACGGGGAAGTCGACGAGCAGTACTTC. It translates to CASSFGDGEVDEQYF. The V call is TRBV28, the J call TRBJ2-7; D assignment may be TRBD1 or TRBD2 (5 bases each). V was trimmed by 3 bases and J by 5 bases, leaving 17 bases between them. Germline lookup yields CDR1 MDHEN and CDR2 SYDVKM. CDR3 length equals 15 residues.

This clonotype was counted ten times or more. J is TRBJ1-1 and V is TRBV9; D not certain. The V gene lost 4 bases and the J gene lost 4 bases, with 14 bases spanning the gap. This CDR3 spans 14 amino acids. From germline, CDR1 is SGDLS and CDR2 YYNGEE. CDR3 region: CASSPSVAPTEAFF. Written as DNA, the CDR3 is TGTGCCAGCAGCCCCTCGGTCGCTCCCACTGAAGCTTTCTTT.

The V call is TRBV4-2, the J call TRBJ1-2; a weak D match, TRBD1 (5 bases). The CDR3 is made up of 16 amino acids. Germline loops: CDR1 LGHNA, CDR2 YNFKEQ. V shed 0 bases and J shed 9 bases, with 20 bases lying between them. The CDR3 loop reads CASSQDPLAGGERYTF. The CDR3, as DNA: TGTGCCAGCAGCCAAGATCCACTTGCCGGGGGGGAGCGCTACACCTTC.

This clonotype occurred a few times. The rearrangement uses TRBV10-3 and TRBJ2-5; 7 nucleotides align to TRBD2. The CDR3 totals 16 residues. After removal of 2 bases from V and 5 bases from J, the junction contained 11 bases not matched to a gene. From germline, CDR1 is ENHRY and CDR2 SYGVKD. This chain's CDR3 is CAISEGLAAVSETQYF. The CDR3 bases are TGTGCCATCAGTGAGGGGCTAGCGGCGGTCTCTGAGACCCAGTACTTC.

DNA of the CDR3: TGTGCCACCAGCAGCGGGGGGGCAACCGGGGAGCTGTTTTTT. It translates to CATSSGGATGELFF. The J gene is TRBJ2-2, the V gene TRBV15, with 8 bases matching TRBD2. The germline V gene has CDR1 LNHNV and CDR2 YYDKDF (reference sequence). The CDR3 consists of 14 residues. Trimming took 3 bases from V and 5 from J; bases not matched to a gene: 2.

The gene calls are TRBV4-1 and TRBJ2-2; 8 nucleotides agree with TRBD1. The CDR3 has 17 residues. V lost 0 bases, J lost 7 bases, and 10 bases stayed unmatched. CDR1 and CDR2 from the germline V gene are MGHRA and YSYEKL. CDR3 DNA: TGCGCCAGCAGCCAAGAATTCGCAGGGGGCTTTGGCGGGGAGCTGTTTTTT. It encodes CASSQEFAGGFGGELFF.

This clonotype was found a few times. The chain combines TRBV29-1 with TRBJ2-2, with D unresolved. The V end lost 7 bases, the J end lost 6 bases, and 6 bases lay between the germline ends. Germline V lookup: CDR1 SQVTM, CDR2 ANQGSEA. This CDR3 spans 10 amino acids. CDR3 in DNA: TGCAGCGCCGGAGCCGGGGAGCTGTTTTTT. Protein product: CSAGAGELFF.

CDR3 loop: CSARTGRYNEQFF. In nucleotides, the CDR3 is TGCAGTGCTAGGACAGGGCGCTACAATGAGCAGTTCTTC. The chain has TRBV20-1 and TRBJ2-1, with 7 bases that match TRBD1. CDR1 is DFQATT and CDR2 is SNEGSKA in the germline V gene (reference sequence). Trimming cost V 3 bases and J 3 bases; bases outside gene matches: 2. The CDR3 loop spans 13 amino acids.

This clonotype has more than one count but fewer than ten. The CDR3 bases are TGTGCCTCCAGGGGCGGCGGGAGAATGGGCGAGCAGTACTTC. It translates to CASRGGGRMGEQYF. The rearrangement joins TRBV3-1 to TRBJ2-7; D is perhaps TRBD2 (7 bases). CDR3 length: 14 amino acids. Trimming removed 11 bases from V and 6 bases from J, with 23 bases in between. The V gene's germline CDR1 is LGHDT and CDR2 YNNKEL (reference sequence).

The V and J genes are TRBV20-1 and TRBJ2-1; perhaps TRBD2 as D (5 bases). The CDR3 runs to 15 residues. Germline lookup yields CDR1 DFQATT and CDR2 SNEGSKA (reference sequence). Between the trimmed V and J ends, which lost 6 bases and 6 bases, there was a span of 21 bases. The CDR3 coding sequence is TGCAGTGCCCCCCTCGGAGTTTCCCGGGGCAATGAGCAGTTCTTC. It specifies CSAPLGVSRGNEQFF.

The chain joins TRBV3-1 to TRBJ1-1; D is unresolved. Germline V lookup: CDR1 LGHDT, CDR2 YNNKEL (reference sequence). Trimming removed 3 bases at V and 9 bases at J, with 8 bases between. CDR3 size: 11 residues. The CDR3 region has the DNA TGTGCCAGCAGCCAGGTTGGAAAAGCTTTCTTT. It codes for CASSQVGKAFF.